The rows below give T cell receptor beta chains drawn from one sample of a study of vaccination effects on CD4 cells after COVID-19. The repertoire was sequenced with immunoSEQ multiplex PCR; TCRdb's copy has only in-frame clones and lacks some. This table holds tens of thousands of clones, roughly 69% found once. These receptors' antigens are unknown. The material sequenced was CD4+ T cells from PBMCs cultured with a peptide pool, taken before COVID-19 vaccination. These receptors came from a human donor who had a prior SARS-CoV-2 infection. The CDR3 runs from the conserved cysteine through the conserved F or W. Only part of the rows carry a size: once, few, many, or a class if the clone is expanded.

v_gene: TRBV5-1; abundance: NA; CDR3aa: CASSPNTPFTDTQYF
v_gene: TRBV5-4; abundance: NA; CDR3aa: CASSLDRASYEQYF
v_gene: TRBV18; abundance: NA; CDR3aa: CASSPWGIQGRETQYF
v_gene: TRBV11-3; abundance: few; CDR3aa: CASSLSGQDEQFF
v_gene: TRBV4-1; abundance: NA; CDR3aa: CASSQTGQGQIKFF
v_gene: TRBV6-5; abundance: NA; CDR3aa: CASSHRPGYEQYF
v_gene: TRBV2; abundance: NA; CDR3aa: CASIGYQETQYF
v_gene: TRBV5-6; abundance: NA; CDR3aa: CASSSPGLAGRETQYF
v_gene: TRBV5-8; abundance: NA; CDR3aa: CASRRWGGGSPTAGANVLTF
v_gene: TRBV7-9; abundance: NA; CDR3aa: CASSFTSGRAPTQYF
v_gene: TRBV19; abundance: NA; CDR3aa: CATQKTDRNTEAFF
v_gene: TRBV5-5; abundance: NA; CDR3aa: CASSLAVSGYTF
v_gene: TRBV5-1; abundance: NA; CDR3aa: CASSLYQGGMNTEAFF
v_gene: TRBV10-3; abundance: NA; CDR3aa: CAISESTGQGSTEAFF
v_gene: TRBV27; abundance: NA; CDR3aa: CASSLSASGGPGSYNEQFF
v_gene: TRBV6-5; abundance: NA; CDR3aa: CASSYSPGPSYNEQFF
v_gene: TRBV3-1/TRBV3-2; abundance: few; CDR3aa: CASSQDVGAYEQYF
v_gene: TRBV5-6; abundance: NA; CDR3aa: CASSLAPGEASGRRNEQFF
v_gene: TRBV5-1; abundance: NA; CDR3aa: CASSLQNTGELFF
v_gene: TRBV4-2; abundance: NA; CDR3aa: CASSQAGQYTDTQYF
v_gene: TRBV7-3; abundance: NA; CDR3aa: CASSPAGGNRELFF
v_gene: TRBV5-4; abundance: few; CDR3aa: CASSFLREGGYTF
v_gene: TRBV18; abundance: NA; CDR3aa: CASSPDLLSTDTQYF
v_gene: TRBV7-2; abundance: NA; CDR3aa: CASSPRGGGGHTYEQYF
v_gene: TRBV3-1/TRBV3-2; abundance: few; CDR3aa: CASSPGSGRDTEAFF
v_gene: TRBV11-2; abundance: NA; CDR3aa: CASSPGTGNQPQHF
v_gene: TRBV9; abundance: NA; CDR3aa: CASSGTSGMSSYNEQFF
v_gene: TRBV27; abundance: few; CDR3aa: CASSYQQGAFRAFF
v_gene: TRBV5-4; abundance: NA; CDR3aa: CATSRASGGGGTGELFF
v_gene: TRBV7-2; abundance: NA; CDR3aa: CASRTGEYGYTF
v_gene: TRBV5-4; abundance: few; CDR3aa: CASSLAGTGLGEQYF
v_gene: TRBV5-4; abundance: few; CDR3aa: CASSPTALAGAKQFF
v_gene: TRBV2; abundance: NA; CDR3aa: CASEMGYTGELFF
v_gene: TRBV24-1; abundance: NA; CDR3aa: CATRAGLWGNTEAFF
v_gene: TRBV7-2; abundance: NA; CDR3aa: CASSLVWQVNTEAFF
v_gene: TRBV2; abundance: NA; CDR3aa: CASAAGRETQYF
v_gene: TRBV2; abundance: once; CDR3aa: CASRPGTGSPNQPQHF
v_gene: TRBV6-6; abundance: NA; CDR3aa: CASTPSSDGYGYTF
v_gene: TRBV19; abundance: NA; CDR3aa: CASSIRRGGAGYTF
v_gene: TRBV6-6; abundance: NA; CDR3aa: CASSRSVEVSYNEQFF
v_gene: TRBV5-1; abundance: NA; CDR3aa: CASSLGFVGNNEKLFF
v_gene: TRBV3-1/TRBV3-2; abundance: NA; CDR3aa: CASSQDWRGDEQYF
v_gene: TRBV4-1; abundance: NA; CDR3aa: CASSQDSIRGSPLHF
v_gene: TRBV19; abundance: NA; CDR3aa: CASTHQAGADTTYEQYF
v_gene: TRBV2; abundance: NA; CDR3aa: CASSRRTGDSHNEQFF
v_gene: TRBV3-1/TRBV3-2; abundance: NA; CDR3aa: CASSQSVRTYEQYF
v_gene: TRBV5-1; abundance: once; CDR3aa: CASSATGLRYNEQFF
v_gene: TRBV7-3; abundance: once; CDR3aa: CASSRTSGTDTQYF
v_gene: TRBV6-5; abundance: once; CDR3aa: CATRGSGSYEQYF
v_gene: TRBV6-1; abundance: few; CDR3aa: CASSELTSTTHF
v_gene: TRBV19; abundance: NA; CDR3aa: CASRETGDYEQYF
v_gene: TRBV4-1; abundance: NA; CDR3aa: CASSWTGGELFF
v_gene: TRBV2; abundance: NA; CDR3aa: CASVGDRGETQYF
v_gene: TRBV11-3; abundance: NA; CDR3aa: CASSLGPESTDTQYF
v_gene: TRBV10-3; abundance: once; CDR3aa: CAISEPPGLAGPYNEQFF
v_gene: TRBV24-1; abundance: NA; CDR3aa: CATSDPPGTSGNNEQFF
v_gene: TRBV4-2; abundance: few; CDR3aa: CASSQSYGYTF